The clone carrying this T cell receptor (beta chain) was found a few times. The sample comes from a study of OX40 agonist ivuxolimab in advanced cancers. Study in general: Subjects had a mean age of approximately 60 years, with a range of roughly 20 to 79; about 83% were male.

Clones were sequenced by immunoSEQ multiplex PCR, and TCRdb holds only the in-frame ones, with some missing. The sample yields 60,000 to 70,000 clones, around 84% seen once. Trimming took 5 bases from V and 7 from J, leaving 14 bases between them. Germline V gives CDR1 SGHTA, CDR2 FQGNSA. The CDR3 is 13 residues long. This sequence joins TRBV7-2 and TRBJ1-1, with D possibly being TRBD1 (6 bases). This receptor was obtained from an adult with an advanced solid tumor such as melanoma, head and neck, liver or kidney cancer. Here the sequenced sample was CD4+ or CD8+ T cells sorted from blood, taken in a trial of the OX40 agonist ivuxolimab. DNA for the CDR3: TGTGCCAGCAGCACCCAGACAGGCCATGAAGCTTTCTTT. It encodes CASSTQTGHEAFF.